This is a list of T cell receptor beta chains from one sample in a study of T cell responses to AZD1222 COVID-19 vaccine. TCRdb's table, derived via immunoSEQ multiplex PCR, lists solely in-frame clones and lacks some. The table includes over 85,000 clones, roughly 86% detected once. The starting material was peripheral blood, obtained on day 0 of AZD1222 vaccination. These receptors all come from an adult in good health. Both conserved end residues are part of each CDR3. Each record gives: J gene, V gene, CDR3 length, clone size, D gene, CDR3 DNA, CDR3 protein. D genes are given only for firm matches. The listing skips clone size in some rows; elsewhere it reads once, few, many or a size class.

j_call: TRBJ2-3
v_call: TRBV5-1
cdr3_length: 15
clone_size: .
d_call: TRBD2
cdr3_nt: TGCGCCAGCACCTCACTAGCGGGGGGCACAGATACGCAGTATTTT
cdr3_aa: CASTSLAGGTDTQYF

j_call: TRBJ1-2
v_call: TRBV24-1
cdr3_length: 12
clone_size: once
d_call: .
cdr3_nt: TGTGCCACCAGTGACGGCCTCTATGGCTACACCTTC
cdr3_aa: CATSDGLYGYTF

j_call: TRBJ2-3
v_call: TRBV6-2/TRBV6-3
cdr3_length: 14
clone_size: few
d_call: TRBD1
cdr3_nt: TGTGCCAGCAGCCAGACAGGGTACCGTGATACGCAGTATTTT
cdr3_aa: CASSQTGYRDTQYF

j_call: TRBJ1-6
v_call: TRBV28
cdr3_length: 19
clone_size: .
d_call: TRBD1
cdr3_nt: TGTGCCAGCAGGGTGGGACAGGGGCCCAGGAGCTCCTATAATTCACCCCTCCACTTT
cdr3_aa: CASRVGQGPRSSYNSPLHF

j_call: TRBJ1-1
v_call: TRBV7-2
cdr3_length: 15
clone_size: .
d_call: .
cdr3_nt: TGTGCCAGCAGCGCGGGGGCGTATCTGAACACTGAAGCTTTCTTT
cdr3_aa: CASSAGAYLNTEAFF

j_call: TRBJ2-5
v_call: TRBV28
cdr3_length: 15
clone_size: .
d_call: .
cdr3_nt: TGTGCCAGCAGCTCCCTCGGGACGCCCCAAGAGACCCAGTACTTC
cdr3_aa: CASSSLGTPQETQYF

j_call: TRBJ2-3
v_call: TRBV10-3
cdr3_length: 13
clone_size: once
d_call: .
cdr3_nt: TGTGCCACCCACTCAGGGGCGGCAGATACGCAGTATTTT
cdr3_aa: CATHSGAADTQYF

j_call: TRBJ2-5
v_call: TRBV7-7
cdr3_length: 14
clone_size: .
d_call: .
cdr3_nt: TGTGCTAGCAGCCGTATTACAGGGTCGGAGACCCAGTACTTC
cdr3_aa: CASSRITGSETQYF

j_call: TRBJ1-5
v_call: TRBV18
cdr3_length: 15
clone_size: .
d_call: .
cdr3_nt: TGTGCCAGCTCACCACGTATAGATGACAATCAGCCCCAGCATTTT
cdr3_aa: CASSPRIDDNQPQHF

j_call: TRBJ2-7
v_call: TRBV29-1
cdr3_length: 13
clone_size: .
d_call: .
cdr3_nt: TGCAGCGTTGCCGTGGGTTACTCCTACGAGCAGTACTTC
cdr3_aa: CSVAVGYSYEQYF

j_call: TRBJ1-1
v_call: TRBV10-3
cdr3_length: 15
clone_size: few
d_call: TRBD1
cdr3_nt: TGTGCCATCACTCCAGGGGGACTAACGAACACTGAAGCTTTCTTT
cdr3_aa: CAITPGGLTNTEAFF

j_call: TRBJ2-1
v_call: TRBV28
cdr3_length: 14
clone_size: once
d_call: TRBD1
cdr3_nt: TGTGCCAGCCAAACGGCAGGGGGTTTAAATGAGCAGTTCTTC
cdr3_aa: CASQTAGGLNEQFF

j_call: TRBJ2-7
v_call: TRBV2
cdr3_length: 15
clone_size: .
d_call: .
cdr3_nt: TGTGCCAGCAGTGATAAAGAGAGCAGGGTCGACGAGCAGTACTTC
cdr3_aa: CASSDKESRVDEQYF

j_call: TRBJ1-2
v_call: TRBV11-1
cdr3_length: 15
clone_size: .
d_call: .
cdr3_nt: TGTGCCAGCAGCCCCGGGGGGTCTTTTAACTATGGCTACACCTTC
cdr3_aa: CASSPGGSFNYGYTF

j_call: TRBJ2-1
v_call: TRBV7-6
cdr3_length: 15
clone_size: .
d_call: .
cdr3_nt: TGTGCCAGCAGCCCGGACAGTGATCCCTACAATGAGCAGTTCTTC
cdr3_aa: CASSPDSDPYNEQFF

j_call: TRBJ1-4
v_call: TRBV6-5
cdr3_length: 15
clone_size: once
d_call: .
cdr3_nt: TGTGCCAGCAGTTACTCGACGGGAACTAATGAAAAACTGTTTTTT
cdr3_aa: CASSYSTGTNEKLFF

j_call: TRBJ1-1
v_call: TRBV30
cdr3_length: 14
clone_size: .
d_call: TRBD1
cdr3_nt: TGTGCCTGGAGTCCCGGGACAGCGAACACTGAAGCTTTCTTT
cdr3_aa: CAWSPGTANTEAFF

j_call: TRBJ1-6
v_call: TRBV4-2
cdr3_length: 16
clone_size: .
d_call: TRBD1
cdr3_nt: TGTGCCAGCAGCCCCCACGACAGGGAGCATAATTCACCCCTCCACTTT
cdr3_aa: CASSPHDREHNSPLHF

j_call: TRBJ2-7
v_call: TRBV6-2/TRBV6-3
cdr3_length: 15
clone_size: .
d_call: TRBD2
cdr3_nt: TGTGCCAGCAGTTATTCACTAGCGGGATTCGGAGAGCAGTACTTC
cdr3_aa: CASSYSLAGFGEQYF

j_call: TRBJ1-5
v_call: TRBV27
cdr3_length: 13
clone_size: few
d_call: .
cdr3_nt: TGTGCCAGCACTGCGCGGGTCAATCAGCCCCAGCATTTT
cdr3_aa: CASTARVNQPQHF